Below, one T cell receptor delta chain is given with its context. Because the CDR3's place on the DNA is in doubt, the DNA is left out and the CDR3 is given as listed by TCRdb. This specimen comes from a study of gamma-delta T cells after stem cell transplantation. The CDR3 sequence runs 26 residues, both termini included. Germline V gene lookup returns CDR1 NSMFDY and CDR2 ISSIKDK. TCRdb reanalysed the RT-PCR reads via CATT. The sample has approximately 2,600 delta-chain clones, approximately 4.5% seen once. Sequencing used gamma-delta T cells. This TCR derives from a human donor. It is not recorded whose cells these are; they may come from a transplant donor. This rearrangement joins TRAV29/DV5 to TRDJ3; the table's D gene call, TRDD3, was not cross checked with the DNA. CDR3 loop: CSVLLCAPPRPSYGLGYGRDTRQMFF.